A single sample is the source of the 30 T cell receptor beta chains below, sequenced in a study of shared T cell receptors in the human thymus (dated by TCRdb to 2020 to 2023). Libraries were built with the immunoSEQ multiplex PCR assay. Imported from immuneACCESS, the table was reduced by TCRdb to in-frame sequences with V and J called. These copies leave out some clones; in studies compared against another copy, an unresolved V gene accounts for under half, and the cause of the remainder is not known. The sample table contains 720,000 or so clones; only one count was recorded for 75% to 90% of them. The ten largest clones add up to around 0.01% of the sample. These data were also reused for a study on human thymus T cells.

Sequencing was carried out using thymocytes. The receptor set was obtained from a girl under two years old with a congenital heart defect. Donor details come from another sample of the same person, matched by shared clones.

V is TRBV19 and J is TRBJ2-7; 8 bases fit TRBD1. J was trimmed by 7 bases and V by 6 bases; bases with no gene match: 5. The germline CDR1 and CDR2 sequences are LNHDA and SQIVND (reference sequence). This CDR3 is built from 12 residues. The CDR3 nucleotides are TGTGCCAGTAGGGACAGGGACGGGGAGCAGTACTTC. It specifies CASRDRDGEQYF.

The gene calls are TRBV11-2 and TRBJ2-1; 13 nucleotides match TRBD2. The CDR3 totals 15 residues. V shed 11 bases and J 3 bases; nucleotides not matched to a gene: 7. Per the germline V gene, CDR1 is SGHAT and CDR2 is FQNNGV. The DNA of the CDR3 is TGTGCCGTCCCACTAGCGGGGGGGCGCTACAATGAGCAGTTCTTC. Amino acid sequence: CAVPLAGGRYNEQFF.

The chain has TRBV15 and TRBJ1-5, with 10 bases lining up with TRBD1. V gave up 2 bases and J gave up 9 bases; unmatched junction bases: 28. The germline CDR1 and CDR2 sequences are LNHNV and YYDKDF (reference sequence). The CDR3 is 22 amino acids. CDR3 coding DNA: TGTGCCACCAGCAGATCGAGCTTTCCCGGGACAGGGGTATCATTTGGTATTTGGCCCCAGCATTTT. Protein product: CATSRSSFPGTGVSFGIWPQHF.

To note about this clone: The sample has other DNA sequences that encode this CDR3 too. The rearrangement uses TRBV5-1 and TRBJ2-3; perhaps TRBD2 as D (6 bases). V dropped 0 bases and J dropped 3 bases, with 11 bases sitting between them. The CDR3 is made up of 15 amino acids. The germline V gene has CDR1 SGHRS and CDR2 YFSETQ. The CDR3 DNA reads TGCGCCAGCAGCTTGGGGGGGGTCGGGACAGATACGCAGTATTTT. Translating gives CASSLGGVGTDTQYF.

This sequence joins TRBV28 and TRBJ2-2; 7 positions match TRBD2. The CDR3 covers 14 residues. Germline V gene lookup returns CDR1 MDHEN and CDR2 SYDVKM. The ends lost 3 bases at V and 4 bases at J; junction bases unmatched: 2. As DNA, the CDR3 is TGTGCCAGCAGTTTGGGGGGGGGCACCGGGGAGCTGTTTTTT. This gives the protein CASSLGGGTGELFF.

V and J are TRBV4-3 and TRBJ1-1, with 8 positions matching TRBD1. V lost 0 bases and J lost 4; bases outside the gene matches: 4. The CDR3 has 15 amino acids. CDR1 and CDR2 (germline): LGHNA, YSLEER. The DNA for the CDR3 is TGCGCCAGCAGCCAAGACCCTGGACAGGGCACTGAAGCTTTCTTT. Residues: CASSQDPGQGTEAFF.

This rearrangement joins TRBV19 to TRBJ2-5; D perhaps matches TRBD2 (5 bases). V lost 4 bases and J 5 bases, leaving 5 bases between the germline ends. The germline CDR1 and CDR2 sequences are LNHDA and SQIVND (reference sequence). The CDR3 covers 11 residues. CDR3 sequence (DNA): TGTGCCAGTAGTAGCGGGGAGACCCAGTACTTC. Amino acids: CASSSGETQYF.

This clone was detected only once. This chain joins TRBV6-6 and TRBJ1-2; perhaps TRBD1 as D (6 bases). This CDR3 has 14 amino acids. The V gene's germline CDR1 is MNHNY and CDR2 SVGAGI (reference sequence). Trimming shortened V by 6 bases and J by 0 bases, and 11 bases separated the two germline ends. The CDR3 loop reads CASSRTEANYGYTF. CDR3 DNA sequence: TGTGCCAGCAGCCGGACAGAAGCTAACTATGGCTACACCTTC.

The rearrangement uses TRBV4-3 and TRBJ1-1, with a weak D call TRBD1 (5 bases). The CDR3 sequence is 19 residues long. Trimming removed 0 bases at V and 2 bases at J, with 22 bases between. The germline V gene encodes CDR1 LGHNA and CDR2 YSLEER. CDR3 nucleotide sequence: TGCGCCAGCAGCCAAGAGTTGAGGAGGGGTGGGGACCCTAACACTGAAGCTTTCTTT. Translating it yields CASSQELRRGGDPNTEAFF.

The chain uses TRBV11-1 and TRBJ1-4; D unclear. The germline CDR1 and CDR2 sequences are SGHAT and FQDESV (reference sequence). The V end was cut by 1 base, the J end by 10 bases, with 10 bases between. The CDR3 runs to 13 residues. Here the CDR3 DNA reads TGTGCCAGCAGCTTAGACTTTCCGGGAAAACTGTTTTTT. It yields the protein CASSLDFPGKLFF.

V usage is TRBV27 and J usage is TRBJ2-2; D not resolved. The germline V gene encodes CDR1 MNHEY and CDR2 SMNVEV (reference sequence). V lost 6 bases, J lost 4 bases, and 15 bases lay in between. The CDR3 is 15 amino acids. CDR3 bases: TGTGCCAGCAGCCGCAAGAGGTGCGTCACCGGGGAGCTGTTTTTT. Translating gives CASSRKRCVTGELFF.

The chain has TRBV5-6 and TRBJ2-7; TRBD2 might be the D (6 bases). V lost 3 bases, J lost 0 bases, and 16 bases lay in between. The CDR3 covers 16 residues. In germline, CDR1 is SGHDT, CDR2 YYEEEE. The CDR3 DNA reads as TGTGCCAGCAGCTCCCCGGGGGTGCCCTACTCCTACGAGCAGTACTTC. Amino acids: CASSSPGVPYSYEQYF.

The chain recombines TRBV5-1 with TRBJ2-5, with D maybe TRBD1 (6 bases). Deletions cut 5 bases from V and 4 bases from J, with 9 bases between. The CDR3 is 12 amino acids. Looked up from germline, CDR1 is SGHRS and CDR2 is YFSETQ. The CDR3, as DNA: TGCGCCAGCAGTCGCAGGGGAGAGACCCAGTACTTC. Translated: CASSRRGETQYF.

The chain employs TRBV29-1 and TRBJ2-2; TRBD1 agrees at 8 bases. J gave up 2 bases and V 7 bases, and 6 bases lay outside the gene matches. The CDR3 loop spans 14 amino acids. CDR1 SQVTM and CDR2 ANQGSEA come from the germline V gene. CDR3 in DNA: TGCAGCGGACAGGGGCCCTACAACACCGGGGAGCTGTTTTTT. As protein: CSGQGPYNTGELFF.

The rearrangement joins TRBV6-6 to TRBJ1-1; D remains unclear. Looked up from germline, CDR1 is MNHNY and CDR2 is SVGAGI (reference sequence). The germline V and J ends were trimmed by 3 bases and 7 bases, with 18 bases remaining between them. CDR3 size: 15 residues. CDR3 residues: CASSYFGGGSYEAFF. The DNA for the CDR3 is TGTGCCAGCAGTTATTTCGGCGGAGGATCTTATGAAGCTTTCTTT.

This clone was counted once. CDR3 DNA sequence: TGTGCCAGCAGTTTTCGCCCCGACAGCATTCATAATTCACCCCTCCACTTT. Translated: CASSFRPDSIHNSPLHF. The rearrangement links TRBV27 to TRBJ1-6; D is perhaps TRBD1 (5 bases). V lost 3 bases and J lost 5, with 17 bases in between. This CDR3 comprises 17 residues. Per the germline V gene, CDR1 is MNHEY and CDR2 is SMNVEV (reference sequence).

The gene calls are TRBV19 and TRBJ1-2; D not certain. V lost 1 base to trimming and J lost 3 bases, with 12 bases between them. Germline CDR1 LNHDA, CDR2 SQIVND (reference sequence). The CDR3 totals 15 residues. CDR3 in amino acids: CASSIGYWPDYGYTF. The CDR3 coding sequence is TGTGCCAGTAGTATAGGGTATTGGCCCGACTATGGCTACACCTTC. Supplemented by reference TRBV19 and TRBJ1-2, the full variable domain reads DGGITQSPKYLFRKEGQNVTLSCEQNLNHDAMYWYRQDPGQGLRLIYYSQIVNDFQKGDIAEGYSVSREKKESFPLTVTSAQKNPTAFYLCASSIGYWPDYGYTFGSGTRLTVV.

The chain joins TRBV19 to TRBJ1-3; D unresolved. Trimming pared 5 bases from V and 3 bases from J, leaving 8 bases between. The CDR3 has 13 residues. Germline CDR1 is LNHDA and CDR2 is SQIVND (reference sequence). The CDR3 DNA follows: TGTGCCAGTAGTTCCGCCAGTGGAAACACCATATATTTT. This gives the protein CASSSASGNTIYF.

Regarding this clone: A read error may produce the germline difference seen at one junction end. The V and J genes are TRBV14 and TRBJ1-2; 7 bases agree with TRBD1. CDR3 length equals 14 residues. Looked up from germline, CDR1 is SGHDN and CDR2 is FVKESK. In DNA form, the CDR3 reads TGTGCCAGCAGCCAAGGGGGGGAGGCCCTGGACAGGCGCTTC. This translates into CASSQGGEALDRRF.

The chain couples TRBV19 to TRBJ1-2; D is uncertain. The length of the CDR3 is 17 residues. With 9 bases removed from V and 4 bases from J, the gap between germline ends came to 27 bases. Germline V gene sequence: CDR1 LNHDA, CDR2 SQIVND (reference sequence). CDR3 sequence: CASTNLHQNQEIYGYTF. The DNA of the CDR3 is TGTGCCAGCACAAACTTACACCAGAACCAGGAAATCTATGGCTACACCTTC.

V usage is TRBV6-1 and J usage is TRBJ2-1; the D gene is possibly TRBD2 (5 bases). V gave up 7 bases and J gave up 5 bases, with 15 bases separating them. In germline, CDR1 is MNHNS, CDR2 SASEGT. This CDR3 region has 14 residues. This chain's CDR3 is CASNRNGLHNEQFF. Written as DNA, the CDR3 is TGTGCCAGCAATAGAAATGGACTTCACAATGAGCAGTTCTTC.

The chain links TRBV5-3 to TRBJ2-1; TRBD1 is a possible D gene (5 bases). TRBV5-3 is placed among ORFs of uncertain function. The V and J ends lost 1 base and 6 bases respectively, with 29 bases between them. The CDR3 runs to 20 residues. CDR3 protein: CARSLLSCITFTGGCNEQFF. DNA of the CDR3: TGTGCCAGAAGCTTGCTCTCTTGCATCACCTTCACAGGTGGATGCAATGAGCAGTTCTTC.

V gene TRBV27 combines with J gene TRBJ2-7; TRBD1 matches 9 bases. This CDR3 region has 15 residues. Per the germline V gene, CDR1 is MNHEY and CDR2 is SMNVEV (reference sequence). The V segment lost 0 bases and the J segment 2 bases; nucleotides outside the gene matches: 2. CDR3 loop: CASSLSTGGPYEQYF. Here the CDR3 DNA reads TGTGCCAGCAGTTTATCGACAGGGGGACCCTACGAGCAGTACTTC.

J is TRBJ1-5 and V is TRBV6-6; the D gene is possibly TRBD1 (5 bases). V was clipped by 7 bases and J by 7 bases, with 23 bases between them. CDR1 and CDR2 (germline): MNHNY, SVGAGI (reference sequence). The CDR3 has 16 amino acids. The CDR3, as DNA: TGTGCCAGCAATCGCCTTCCAGACAGTTTGAGACAGCCCCAGCATTTT. This codes for CASNRLPDSLRQPQHF.

The J gene is TRBJ1-2, the V gene TRBV2, with TRBD1 matching 7 bases. This CDR3 is built from 15 residues. Germline CDR1 is SNHLY and CDR2 is FYNNEI. V lost 0 bases to trimming and J lost 4 bases; unmatched junction nucleotides: 5. Written as DNA, the CDR3 is TGTGCCAGCAGTGAAGCTAGGGGGCCCTCCTATGGCTACACCTTC. Translating gives CASSEARGPSYGYTF.

The chain carries TRBV6-1 and TRBJ1-2; perhaps TRBD1 as D (5 bases). V was clipped by 4 bases and J by 4 bases, with 19 bases between them. Germline lookup yields CDR1 MNHNS and CDR2 SASEGT. The CDR3 extends over 16 amino acids. CDR3 residues: CASSAGRVRVRYGYTF. In DNA form, the CDR3 reads TGTGCCAGCAGTGCTGGCAGGGTAAGGGTGCGCTATGGCTACACCTTC.

V usage is TRBV4-1 and J usage is TRBJ2-1; D is possibly TRBD1 (6 bases). V shed 0 bases and J shed 9 bases, with 18 bases lying between them. From germline, CDR1 is MGHRA and CDR2 YSYEKL. This CDR3 comprises 16 residues. CDR3 DNA sequence: TGCGCCAGCAGCCAAGAGGGACAATTTTTCCGCGGTGAGCAGTTCTTC. It is translated as CASSQEGQFFRGEQFF.

This clone was seen a single time. The CDR3 spells CASRGTLSPGCGETQYF. The CDR3 DNA reads as TGTGCCAGCCGGGGGACCTTATCACCAGGGTGTGGAGAGACCCAGTACTTC. The rearrangement joins TRBV28 to TRBJ2-5, with D maybe TRBD2 (6 bases). Germline V gene lookup returns CDR1 MDHEN and CDR2 SYDVKM. This CDR3 is 17 amino acids long. The V gene lost 8 bases and the J gene lost 4 bases, with 26 bases spanning the gap.

The J gene is TRBJ2-7, the V gene TRBV19; tentative D call: TRBD1 (6 bases). The CDR3 totals 16 residues. Germline CDR1 and CDR2: LNHDA and SQIVND (reference sequence). Trimming took off 3 bases at V and 3 bases at J, with 18 bases between the two ends. The CDR3 coding sequence is TGTGCCAGTAGTATGGCTGGGCCAGGGGCCTTCTACGAGCAGTACTTC. Its protein product is CASSMAGPGAFYEQYF.

This CDR3 is CASSLGVGAGDTQYF. The CDR3 bases are TGTGCCAGCAGCTTAGGCGTCGGGGCGGGGGATACGCAGTATTTT. The chain uses TRBV11-2 and TRBJ2-3, with D maybe TRBD2 (6 bases). The germline CDR1 and CDR2 sequences are SGHAT and FQNNGV. Trimming took 1 base from V and 6 from J, leaving 14 bases between them. This CDR3 comprises 15 residues.